This TCR beta chain was identified in a study of shared clonotypes between healthy human individuals. The repertoire was sequenced with immunoSEQ multiplex PCR; TCRdb's copy has only in-frame clones and lacks some. Here the sample spans over a million clones, around 76% being singletons. Points from the study as a whole: The low donor count limited represented genetic and exposure-history diversity.

This CDR3 spans 16 amino acids. The V gene end was trimmed by 6 bases and the J gene end by 0 bases; junction bases not matched to a gene: 7. Germline values: CDR1 KGHSH, CDR2 LQKENI. About this clone: Its antigen is not identified.

This chain uses TRBV18 with TRBJ2-1, with 8 bases identical to TRBD2. Sequenced material: memory CD4+ T cells sorted from blood. Regarding subset: CD45RA-negative fraction. The receptor was isolated from a young man in good health. The CDR3 coding sequence is TGTGCCAGCTCCCAAACGGGGGGGCACTCCTACAATGAGCAGTTCTTC. Translating gives CASSQTGGHSYNEQFF.